These 14 T cell receptor beta chains came from one sample sequenced in a study of blood T cell repertoires in COVID-19. Measured with immunoSEQ multiplex PCR; TCRdb has only the in-frame clones, and not every one. The data hold about 190,000 clones, with around 84% observed a single time. Material: peripheral blood. Receptor source: a man aged 30-40 years with active or convalescent COVID-19.

The chain couples TRBV6-1 to TRBJ1-4, with a weak D call TRBD1 (5 bases). V lost 1 base, J lost 5 bases, and 8 bases lay in between. The CDR3 has 14 amino acids. Germline loops: CDR1 MNHNS, CDR2 SASEGT. The CDR3 spells CASSEGGFNEKLFF. The CDR3 DNA reads TGTGCCAGCAGTGAAGGGGGCTTCAATGAAAAACTGTTTTTT.

This clone was recorded only once. The genes are TRBV5-1 and TRBJ1-6; D is possibly TRBD1 (6 bases). V was clipped by 3 bases and J by 6 bases, with 16 bases between them. Per the germline V gene, CDR1 is SGHRS and CDR2 is YFSETQ. The CDR3 has 16 amino acids. CDR3 sequence reads: CASSSTAGVGNSPLHF. Here the CDR3 DNA reads TGCGCCAGCAGCTCGACTGCAGGGGTGGGTAATTCACCCCTCCACTTT. Full variable domain (remainder filled in from reference TRBV5-1 and TRBJ1-6): KAGVTQTPRYLIKTRGQQVTLSCSPISGHRSVSWYQQTPGQGLQFLFEYFSETQRNKGNFPGRFSGRQFSNSRSEMNVSTLELGDSALYLCASSSTAGVGNSPLHFGNGTRLTVT.

The chain carries TRBV19 and TRBJ1-4; D is uncertain. Germline-derived CDR1 and CDR2 are LNHDA and SQIVND (reference sequence). The CDR3 consists of 14 residues. The V gene lost 3 bases and the J gene lost 8 bases, with 13 bases spanning the gap. The CDR3, as DNA: TGTGCCAGTAGTATGTCGTGGGGAGCCGAAAAACTGTTTTTT. Its protein is CASSMSWGAEKLFF.

The V and J genes are TRBV5-1 and TRBJ2-7, with a possible D match to TRBD1 (5 bases). The CDR3 sequence is 14 residues long. Trimming cost V 3 bases and J 3 bases, with 13 bases left between them. From germline, CDR1 is SGHRS and CDR2 YFSETQ. The DNA for the CDR3 is TGCGCCAGCAGCTATTCGGACACCAGCTACGAGCAGTACTTC. Amino acid sequence: CASSYSDTSYEQYF.

This clone was picked up one time. The rearrangement joins TRBV14 to TRBJ2-7; 7 bases are shared with TRBD2. Germline loops: CDR1 SGHDN, CDR2 FVKESK. The CDR3 extends over 14 amino acids. With V trimmed by 1 base and J by 3 bases, 3 bases remained unmatched. For the CDR3, the DNA is TGTGCCAGCAGCCAAGGGGGGGGATACTACGAGCAGTACTTC. Its protein is CASSQGGGYYEQYF.

This clone occurred once. V and J are TRBV11-2 and TRBJ1-2; a weak D match, TRBD1 (5 bases). V shed 0 bases and J shed 6 bases, with 5 bases lying between them. The length of the CDR3 is 12 residues. Looked up from germline, CDR1 is SGHAT and CDR2 is FQNNGV. The CDR3 sequence is CASSLDRDGYTF. The CDR3 coding sequence is TGTGCCAGCAGCTTAGACAGGGATGGCTACACCTTC.

The rearrangement joins TRBV5-1 to TRBJ1-3; weak D call: TRBD1 (5 bases). Deletions cut 4 bases from V and 0 bases from J, with 14 bases between. The CDR3 spans 16 residues. Germline V gene sequence: CDR1 SGHRS, CDR2 YFSETQ. The CDR3 protein is CASSPGRGSSGNTIYF. CDR3 in DNA: TGCGCCAGCAGCCCCGGACGGGGGAGCTCTGGAAACACCATATATTTT.

The chain links TRBV14 to TRBJ1-1; no clear D gene. The length of the CDR3 is 15 residues. V was clipped by 5 bases and J by 0 bases, with 13 bases between them. Germline CDR1 is SGHDN and CDR2 is FVKESK. Here the CDR3 DNA reads TGTGCCAGCAGCGTACGAGGAAGCCTGAACACTGAAGCTTTCTTT. Protein sequence: CASSVRGSLNTEAFF. Using reference TRBV14 and TRBJ1-1 for the parts outside the CDR3, the full variable domain is EAGVTQFPSHSVIEKGQTVTLRCDPISGHDNLYWYRRVMGKEIKFLLHFVKESKQDESGMPNNRFLAERTGGTYSTLKVQPAELEDSGVYFCASSVRGSLNTEAFFGQGTRLTVV.

The chain carries TRBV28 and TRBJ1-5, with a tentative D call TRBD1 (6 bases). V was shortened by 7 bases and J by 7 bases, with 11 bases between the two germline ends. The germline V gene has CDR1 MDHEN and CDR2 SYDVKM. CDR3 size: 12 residues. For the CDR3, the DNA is TGTGCCAGCATCGAGGGGGGGCAGCCCCAGCATTTT. This codes for CASIEGGQPQHF.

This clone came up many times. The chain carries TRBV9 and TRBJ2-1; D perhaps matches TRBD1 (6 bases). The V end was cut by 3 bases, the J end by 14 bases, with 15 bases between. This CDR3 is built from 12 residues. CDR1 and CDR2 from the germline V gene are SGDLS and YYNGEE. The CDR3 DNA reads TGTGCCAGCAGCGGAAGGGGAGACAGGAAGTTCTTC. It encodes CASSGRGDRKFF.

The V gene is TRBV27, the J gene TRBJ2-7, with 8 bases that match TRBD1. Trimming at V came to 6 bases and at J to 6 bases, leaving 10 bases not matched to a gene. The CDR3 is 14 amino acids. Germline V lookup: CDR1 MNHEY, CDR2 SMNVEV (reference sequence). The CDR3 protein is CASSLGQGLGEQYV. CDR3 in DNA: TGTGCCAGCAGCCTAGGACAGGGTTTAGGCGAGCAGTACGTC.

This clone was observed a single time. The J gene is TRBJ2-1, the V gene TRBV9; D is unclear. There are 14 residues in the CDR3. Trimming took 0 bases from V and 10 from J, leaving 14 bases between them. Germline V CDR1 and CDR2: SGDLS, YYNGEE. Written as DNA, the CDR3 is TGTGCCAGCAGCGTAGGCCCCGGTAGCCCGGAGCAGTTCTTC. It codes for CASSVGPGSPEQFF.

This chain uses TRBV5-6 with TRBJ2-2; 9 positions agree with TRBD1. From germline, CDR1 is SGHDT and CDR2 YYEEEE. The CDR3 runs 16 residues. Unmatched junction bases numbered 4, after V lost 3 bases and J lost 1 base. The CDR3 protein is CASSYGQGLNTGELFF. The CDR3 DNA sequence: TGTGCCAGCAGCTACGGACAGGGGCTGAACACCGGGGAGCTGTTTTTT.

V gene TRBV27 combines with J gene TRBJ2-7; TRBD1 is a possible D gene (6 bases). The germline V and J ends were trimmed by 7 bases and 3 bases, with 13 bases remaining between them. This CDR3 contains 13 residues. CDR1 and CDR2 (germline): MNHEY, SMNVEV (reference sequence). The CDR3 sequence: CASIQGHFYEQYV. The DNA for the CDR3 is TGTGCCAGCATTCAGGGACACTTCTACGAGCAGTACGTC.